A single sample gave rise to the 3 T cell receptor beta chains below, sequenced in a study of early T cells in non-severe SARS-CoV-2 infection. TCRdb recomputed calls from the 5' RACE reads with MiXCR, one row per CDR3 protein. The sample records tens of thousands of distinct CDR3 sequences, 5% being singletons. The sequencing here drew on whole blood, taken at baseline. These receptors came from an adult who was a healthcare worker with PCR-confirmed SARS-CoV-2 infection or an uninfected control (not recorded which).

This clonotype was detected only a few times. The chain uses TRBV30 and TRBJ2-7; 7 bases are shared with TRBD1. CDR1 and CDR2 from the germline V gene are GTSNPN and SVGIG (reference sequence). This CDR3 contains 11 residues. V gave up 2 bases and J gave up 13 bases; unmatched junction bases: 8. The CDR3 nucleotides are TGTGCCTGGAGTCCCATGGACAGGTTTTACTTC. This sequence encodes CAWSPMDRFYF.

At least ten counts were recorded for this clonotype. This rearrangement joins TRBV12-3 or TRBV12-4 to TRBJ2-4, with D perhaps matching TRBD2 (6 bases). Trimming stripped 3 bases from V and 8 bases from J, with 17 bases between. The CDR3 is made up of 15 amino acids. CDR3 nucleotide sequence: TGTGCCAGCAGTTTTTCGGTGGGAGGTAGCGACATTCAGTACTTC. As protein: CASSFSVGGSDIQYF.

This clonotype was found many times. The CDR3 nucleotides are TGCGCCACGCGGACAGGCTCCTTTTATGGCTACACCTTC. Translated: CATRTGSFYGYTF. The chain uses TRBV5-1 and TRBJ1-2, with 7 bases identical to TRBD1. The CDR3 spans 13 residues. V was clipped by 9 bases and J by 5 bases; unmatched bases: 10. The V gene's germline CDR1 is SGHRS and CDR2 YFSETQ.